This TCR beta chain emerged from a study of control samples from healthy donors and cancer patients. The CDR3 length is 16 residues. V was clipped by 3 bases and J by 7 bases; unmatched bases: 14. CDR1 is KGHSH, CDR2 LQKENI, per germline. Generated by immunoSEQ multiplex PCR, the TCRdb table keeps only in-frame clones and is missing some. The table has around 110,000 clones, more than 70% seen once. The chain is built from TRBV18 and TRBJ1-2, with 7 bases fitting TRBD1. The clonotype comes from a woman aged 70-85 years in good health. Material: blood. The CDR3 is CASSPYTGVSYGGYTF. DNA of the CDR3: TGTGCCAGCTCACCCTACACAGGGGTTAGTTACGGTGGCTACACCTTC. The entire variable domain, with the rest obtained from reference TRBV18 and TRBJ1-2, is as follows: NAGVMQNPRHLVRRRGQEARLRCSPMKGHSHVYWYRQLPEEGLKFMVYLQKENIIDESGMPKERFSAEFPKEGPSILRIQQVVRGDSAAYFCASSPYTGVSYGGYTFGSGTRLTVV.